The rows below give T cell receptor beta chains drawn from one sample of a study of T cell repertoires in cytomegalovirus infection. No antigen has been identified for these receptors. TCRdb analysed the reads with MiXCR anew, one entry per CDR3 protein. This table has under 200,000 distinct CDR3 sequences, less than 25% appearing once. The material was CD8+ T cells from cultured PBMCs, obtained from culture after CMV antigen stimulation. Receptor source: a human donor in good health (CMV status not recorded). Some clones in this sample may be carry-over from other donors' samples. The CDR3 runs from the conserved cysteine through the conserved F or W. D genes are given only for firm matches. The size field is filled for only some rows; it gives once, few, many or a size class.

15	TRBV9	TRBJ2-7	-	TRBD2	TGTGCCAGCAGTTCCAGCGGGGGAAGCTCCTACGAGCAGTACTTC	CASSSSGGSSYEQYF
15	TRBV28	TRBJ1-6	many	TRBD1	TGTGCCAGCAGTTTCCGGACAGGGAGGTCGTCACCCCTCCACTTT	CASSFRTGRSSPLHF
15	TRBV7-2	TRBJ2-7	-	-	TGTGCCAGCAGCTTAGAACGGGCCCTCTCCTACGAGCAGTACTTC	CASSLERALSYEQYF
12	TRBV12-3/TRBV12-4	TRBJ1-5	-	-	TGTGCCAGCAGTTCCGGGGCCCAGCCCCAGCATTTT	CASSSGAQPQHF
17	TRBV7-2	TRBJ1-2	-	TRBD1	TGTGCCAGCAGCATACCAGGGGGCCCCCTTCAAGATTATGGCTACACCTTC	CASSIPGGPLQDYGYTF
13	TRBV10-3	TRBJ1-5	few	-	TGTGCCATCAGGGCTGGGGGAAGACAGCCCCAGCATTTT	CAIRAGGRQPQHF
15	TRBV5-6	TRBJ2-5	many	-	TGTGCCAGCAGCTTGTTGGAGGATCCGGGGGAGACCCAGTACTTC	CASSLLEDPGETQYF
14	TRBV7-2	TRBJ1-6	few	-	TGTGCCAGCGGGACGACATCGGACTGGCCACCCCTCCACTTT	CASGTTSDWPPLHF
17	TRBV6-5	TRBJ2-2	few	-	TGTGCCAGCAGTTCTGGAATCCGGGAAGGCGGTGTTGGGGAGCTGTTTTTT	CASSSGIREGGVGELFF
14	TRBV12-3/TRBV12-4	TRBJ2-7	few	-	TGTGCCAGCAGTTCCCGAGGCCGGGGGTCTGAGCAGTACTTC	CASSSRGRGSEQYF
14	TRBV6-2/TRBV6-3	TRBJ1-5	-	-	TGTGCCAGCAGCCCCTATGGCAAGCATCAGCCCCAGCATTTT	CASSPYGKHQPQHF
12	TRBV6-6	TRBJ1-1	many	-	TGTGCCAGCACTGTAGAGAACACTGAAGCTTTCTTT	CASTVENTEAFF
13	TRBV4-1	TRBJ1-2	-	TRBD1	TGCGCCAGCAGCTCTCCGGGACAGGGGAGCTACACCTTC	CASSSPGQGSYTF
13	TRBV28	TRBJ1-1	-	-	TGTGCCAGCAGTTTTAACTGGAACACTGAAGCTTTCTTT	CASSFNWNTEAFF
15	TRBV4-3	TRBJ1-1	few	-	TGCGCCAGCAGCCGTACCACAGGGATAGACACTGAAGCTTTCTTT	CASSRTTGIDTEAFF
13	TRBV12-3/TRBV12-4	TRBJ1-4	-	-	TGTGCCAGCAGGGATAAAACTAATGAAAAACTGTTTTTT	CASRDKTNEKLFF
13	TRBV7-9	TRBJ1-1	-	-	TGTGCCAGCACGCTCGGACAGCGGGCTGAAGCTTTCTTT	CASTLGQRAEAFF
17	TRBV4-3	TRBJ2-3	few	-	TGCGCCAGCAGCCAAGATGACAGTGGATTCAGCACAGATACGCAGTATTTT	CASSQDDSGFSTDTQYF
17	TRBV5-6	TRBJ2-3	-	TRBD1	TGTGCCAGCAGCTTGCACGGACAGGGAATTACCACAGATACGCAGTATTTT	CASSLHGQGITTDTQYF
15	TRBV7-9	TRBJ2-7	-	TRBD1	TGTGCCAGCAGCCCAGCCGGGACAGGGAAAAACGAGCAGTACTTC	CASSPAGTGKNEQYF
19	TRBV12-3/TRBV12-4	TRBJ2-1	-	TRBD2	TGTGCCAGCAGTTTAACACTAGCGGGGGGGCCTAGGTCCTACAATGAGCAGTTCTTC	CASSLTLAGGPRSYNEQFF
15	TRBV20-1	TRBJ2-4	-	-	TGCAGTGCTAGTGGCCATCCTGGGGCCAAAAACATTCAGTACTTC	CSASGHPGAKNIQYF
17	TRBV4-3	TRBJ1-1	-	-	TGCGCCAGCAGCCCTCAACTAGGGGGGAGTATGAACACTGAAGCTTTCTTT	CASSPQLGGSMNTEAFF
14	TRBV2	TRBJ2-1	few	TRBD1	TGTGCCAGCACCTCGGGACAGGGCTACAATGAGCAGTTCTTC	CASTSGQGYNEQFF
16	TRBV13	TRBJ1-5	few	-	TGTGCCAGCAGCTTAGGCCTAACAGCAACCCTTCAGCCCCAGCATTTT	CASSLGLTATLQPQHF
15	TRBV7-2	TRBJ1-1	-	-	TGTGCCAGCAGCTTATCATTGACAGCGAACACTGAAGCTTTCTTT	CASSLSLTANTEAFF
13	TRBV28	TRBJ1-5	few	-	TGTGCCAGCAGTTACTCACCTGATAGAGCCCAGCATTTT	CASSYSPDRAQHF
14	TRBV6-1	TRBJ2-5	-	-	TGTGCCAGCAGTGAAAGAGGCAGGGGCGAGACCCAGTACTTC	CASSERGRGETQYF
13	TRBV28	TRBJ1-1	few	TRBD1	TGTGCCAGCAGTCCTGTGACAGGGTACGAAGCTTTCTTT	CASSPVTGYEAFF
18	TRBV12-3/TRBV12-4	TRBJ2-5	few	TRBD2	TGTGCCAGCAGTTTAACCCAGAGACTAGCGGGGAGTCAAGAGACCCAGTACTTC	CASSLTQRLAGSQETQYF
20	TRBV7-2	TRBJ2-2	-	TRBD1	TGTGCCAGCAGCTTAGCGTTAGGGGACAGGGGCCTGACCGACACCGGGGAGCTGTTTTTT	CASSLALGDRGLTDTGELFF
15	TRBV5-4	TRBJ1-2	-	-	TGTGCCAGCAGCGCCGATCCACAGGGTCCCTATGGCTACACCTTC	CASSADPQGPYGYTF
12	TRBV7-2	TRBJ1-1	few	-	TGTGCCAGCAGAATCCAGGGGAATGAAGCTTTCTTT	CASRIQGNEAFF
16	TRBV7-2	TRBJ1-2	-	TRBD1	TGTGCCAGCAGTTACGACAGGGGGAGAACTAACTATGGCTACACCTTC	CASSYDRGRTNYGYTF
16	TRBV4-1	TRBJ1-6	-	TRBD1	TGCGCCAGCAGCCAAGATAGGGGCAGGGGGGATTCACCCCTCCACTTT	CASSQDRGRGDSPLHF
17	TRBV7-6	TRBJ2-3	-	-	TGTGCCAGCAGCTTAGCGAATGGGGTTTCAACCACAGATACGCAGTATTTT	CASSLANGVSTTDTQYF
14	TRBV7-2	TRBJ1-5	-	-	TGTGCCAGCAGCTTAGATCTGAGCAATCAGCCCCAGCATTTT	CASSLDLSNQPQHF
16	TRBV4-3	TRBJ2-6	-	-	TGCGCCAGCAGCCAAGATCTCTTCTCTGGGGCCAACGTCCTGACTTTC	CASSQDLFSGANVLTF
14	TRBV7-8	TRBJ1-5	-	-	TGTGCCAGCAGCCAAGGGAGGGCCCCACAGCCCCAGCATTTT	CASSQGRAPQPQHF
15	TRBV9	TRBJ2-7	few	TRBD1	TGTGCCAGCAGCGAACAGGGACAGGGGGTCGACGAGCAGTACTTC	CASSEQGQGVDEQYF
15	TRBV4-2	TRBJ2-5	few	-	TGTGCCAGCAGCTCCGTTTGGAGGGGGGGGGAGACCCAGTACTTC	CASSSVWRGGETQYF
15	TRBV6-5	TRBJ2-7	few	-	TGTGCCAGCACCTACCAGAGACACCATATCCACGAGCAGTACTTC	CASTYQRHHIHEQYF
16	TRBV7-2	TRBJ2-7	few	TRBD2	TGTGCCAGCAGCTTAGCGGGCGGGGGAATCTCCTACGAGCAGTACTTC	CASSLAGGGISYEQYF
15	TRBV19	TRBJ1-1	few	-	TGTGCCAGTAGTACCCAGGGCCCGGTTCACACTGAAGCTTTCTTT	CASSTQGPVHTEAFF
17	TRBV6-5	TRBJ2-5	-	TRBD2	TGTGCCAGCAGCCCCGGACTAGCGGGGCTGGGGGGAGAGACCCAGTACTTC	CASSPGLAGLGGETQYF
17	TRBV7-2	TRBJ1-1	few	-	TGTGCCAGCAGCTTAGAAATATCAGGGGCCCCGAACACTGAAGCTTTCTTT	CASSLEISGAPNTEAFF